The 24 T cell receptor beta chains below were found in one sample sequenced in a study of cytomegalovirus exposure and HLA in healthy donors. PCR amplification relied on 60 Vbeta primers (plus 13 Jbeta primers). Assay: immunoSEQ multiplex PCR; the TCRdb copy retains only in-frame clones and omits some. The data hold more than 90,000 clones, with 76% observed a single time. Sequencing was carried out using PBMCs. These receptors were collected from a man aged 35-49 years in good health and CMV-seronegative.

The V gene is TRBV10-3, the J gene TRBJ2-7, with D possibly TRBD2 on 6 matching bases. This CDR3 comprises 14 residues. V shed 6 bases and J shed 1 base, with 13 bases lying between them. The germline gives CDR1 ENHRY, CDR2 SYGVKD. The CDR3 DNA follows: TGTGCCATCAGGCGGGACTCCCTATCCTACGAGCAGTACTTC. Protein product: CAIRRDSLSYEQYF.

This chain joins TRBV2 and TRBJ1-5, with D hard to call. Germline CDR1 and CDR2: SNHLY and FYNNEI. The CDR3 is 15 residues long. Trimming stripped 11 bases from V and 3 bases from J, with 20 bases between. CDR3 protein: CACATQSRANQPQHF. CDR3 DNA sequence: TGTGCCTGCGCGACCCAATCGAGGGCCAATCAGCCCCAGCATTTT.

The chain employs TRBV5-4 and TRBJ2-7; 8 bases are shared with TRBD1. Losses at the gene ends were 0 bases for V and 3 bases for J; bases not matched to a gene: 5. There are 15 residues in the CDR3. Germline CDR1 is SGHNT and CDR2 is YYREEE (reference sequence). The CDR3 bases are TGTGCCAGCAGCTTGGGAGGCAGGGGGCTCTACGAGCAGTACTTC. Amino acid sequence: CASSLGGRGLYEQYF.

The chain is built from TRBV4-2 and TRBJ2-7; maybe TRBD1 (5 bases). Germline CDR1 LGHNA, CDR2 YNFKEQ. The CDR3 runs 13 residues. Deletions cut 5 bases from V and 3 bases from J, with 11 bases between. CDR3 loop: CASSTGRDYEQYF. CDR3 coding DNA: TGTGCCAGCAGCACGGGCAGGGACTACGAGCAGTACTTC.

In its sample, this clone was seen a few times. This rearrangement joins TRBV5-1 to TRBJ1-1; 11 bases fit TRBD1. From germline, CDR1 is SGHRS and CDR2 YFSETQ. V was clipped by 4 bases and J by 6 bases; unmatched bases: 5. The CDR3 extends over 14 amino acids. DNA of the CDR3: TGCGCCAGCAGCGGACAGGGGGCGCGTTCTGAAGCTTTCTTT. Protein product: CASSGQGARSEAFF.

V is TRBV7-8 and J is TRBJ1-3, with D hard to call. CDR1 is SGHVS, CDR2 FQNEAQ, per germline. Trimming shortened V by 3 bases and J by 5 bases, and 5 bases separated the two germline ends. The CDR3 totals 12 residues. CDR3 loop: CASSFSRNTIYF. In DNA, the CDR3 is TGTGCCAGCAGCTTTTCCAGAAACACCATATATTTT.

V usage is TRBV5-8 and J usage is TRBJ1-5; the D is unclear. V was pared by 3 bases and J by 4 bases, with 8 bases between. CDR3 length: 13 amino acids. Germline V gene lookup returns CDR1 SGHTS and CDR2 YDEGEE. CDR3: CASSSIVNQPQHF. The CDR3 DNA follows: TGTGCCAGCAGCTCCATAGTGAATCAGCCCCAGCATTTT.

The table lists this clone with a few counts. This sequence joins TRBV5-4 and TRBJ2-1; 8 bases line up with TRBD2. After removal of 4 bases from V and 7 bases from J, the junction contained 10 bases not matched to a gene. Germline V lookup: CDR1 SGHNT, CDR2 YYREEE (reference sequence). The CDR3 length is 15 residues. The CDR3, as DNA: TGTGCCAGCAGCCGAGGGCAGGGACTAGGGAATGAGCAGTTCTTC. Protein: CASSRGQGLGNEQFF. Full variable domain (missing parts from reference TRBV5-4 and TRBJ2-1): ETGVTQSPTHLIKTRGQQVTLRCSSQSGHNTVSWYQQALGQGPQFIFQYYREEENGRGNFPPRFSGLQFPNYSSELNVNALELDDSALYLCASSRGQGLGNEQFFGPGTRLTVL.

CDR3 nucleotides: TGCGCCAGCAGCTTGGAAAAGTTGGGACAGGGTGAAGCTTTCTTT. Residues: CASSLEKLGQGEAFF. V and J are TRBV5-1 and TRBJ1-1, with TRBD1 identical over 9 bases. The CDR3 covers 15 residues. V shed 0 bases, J shed 7 bases, and the junction held 7 bases outside the gene matches. Germline values: CDR1 SGHRS, CDR2 YFSETQ.

As to this clone: The junction shows a germline mismatch at one end, possibly a read error. The rearrangement joins TRBV18 to TRBJ2-6, with 7 bases matching TRBD1. The length of the CDR3 is 15 residues. Germline V gene sequence: CDR1 KGHSH, CDR2 LQKENI. The CDR3 reads CASSTGSSGANALTF. The CDR3 DNA reads TGTGCCAGCTCGACAGGGAGCTCTGGGGCCAACGCCCTGACTTTC.

The rearrangement uses TRBV19 and TRBJ1-4, with TRBD1 as a possible D gene (5 bases). Trimming pared 4 bases from V and 5 bases from J, leaving 14 bases between. The CDR3 consists of 15 residues. From germline, CDR1 is LNHDA and CDR2 SQIVND (reference sequence). The CDR3 sequence is CASSTEDTRNEKLFF. In nucleotides, the CDR3 is TGTGCCAGTAGTACCGAGGACACCAGGAATGAAAAACTGTTTTTT. Combining the CDR3 with reference TRBV19 and TRBJ1-4 gives the whole variable domain DGGITQSPKYLFRKEGQNVTLSCEQNLNHDAMYWYRQDPGQGLRLIYYSQIVNDFQKGDIAEGYSVSREKKESFPLTVTSAQKNPTAFYLCASSTEDTRNEKLFFGSGTQLSVL.

The genes are TRBV7-9 and TRBJ1-1, with D possibly TRBD1 on 5 matching bases. The germline V gene encodes CDR1 SEHNR and CDR2 FQNEAQ (reference sequence). The CDR3 runs to 15 residues. Trimming left V 7 bases short and J 1 base short, with 16 bases between. CDR3 amino acids: CASKTMGGWNTEAFF. DNA of the CDR3: TGTGCCAGCAAAACCATGGGGGGATGGAACACTGAAGCTTTCTTT.

This clone was recorded once. The chain carries TRBV6-5 and TRBJ2-3; 10 nucleotides match TRBD2. V was clipped by 2 bases and J by 6 bases; unmatched bases: 8. The germline V gene has CDR1 MNHEY and CDR2 SVGAGI. The CDR3 totals 16 residues. The CDR3 protein is CASSYRAGGIADTQYF. The CDR3 nucleotides read TGTGCCAGCAGTTACCGAGCGGGGGGGATTGCGGATACGCAGTATTTT.

V gene TRBV6-5 combines with J gene TRBJ2-5, with D unresolved. The CDR3 is 14 residues long. Trimming pared 3 bases from V and 2 bases from J, leaving 10 bases between. The germline V gene has CDR1 MNHEY and CDR2 SVGAGI. DNA for the CDR3: TGTGCCAGCAGTTATTCTTACGGTCAAGAGACCCAGTACTTC. Translation gives CASSYSYGQETQYF.

V gene TRBV2 combines with J gene TRBJ1-4, with no clear D. Trimming stripped 8 bases from V and 3 bases from J, with 13 bases between. Per germline, CDR1 SNHLY and CDR2 FYNNEI. This CDR3 comprises 14 residues. CDR3 residues: CASPPSPPNEKLFF. Here the CDR3 DNA reads TGTGCCAGCCCCCCGAGTCCACCTAATGAAAAACTGTTTTTT.

The chain has TRBV6-5 and TRBJ2-2; D is undetermined. Germline CDR1 and CDR2: MNHEY and SVGAGI. CDR3 length equals 15 residues. Trimming took off 6 bases at V and 0 bases at J, with 11 bases between the two ends. In nucleotides, the CDR3 is TGTGCCAGCAGACTGTCCCTTGCGAACACCGGGGAGCTGTTTTTT. The encoded protein is CASRLSLANTGELFF.

The chain has TRBV11-2 and TRBJ2-1, with D maybe TRBD1 (6 bases). Looked up from germline, CDR1 is SGHAT and CDR2 is FQNNGV. V dropped 0 bases and J dropped 7 bases, with 10 bases sitting between them. This CDR3 has 14 residues. The CDR3 DNA is TGTGCCAGCAGCTTAGAGACAGGTTTGAATGAGCAGTTCTTC. Residues: CASSLETGLNEQFF.

The J gene is TRBJ1-5, the V gene TRBV11-2; D is ambiguous. This CDR3 has 15 residues. Trimming removed 5 bases from V and 5 bases from J, with 16 bases in between. CDR1 and CDR2 from the germline V gene are SGHAT and FQNNGV. CDR3 in DNA: TGTGCCAGCAGCCGCGGGGTAGGGAGACATCAGCCCCAGCATTTT. Translated, it gives CASSRGVGRHQPQHF. Based on the CDR3 plus reference TRBV11-2 and TRBJ1-5, the full variable domain is EAGVAQSPRYKIIEKRQSVAFWCNPISGHATLYWYQQILGQGPKLLIQFQNNGVVDDSQLPKDRFSAERLKGVDSTLKIQPAKLEDSAVYLCASSRGVGRHQPQHFGDGTRLSIL.

V and J are TRBV30 and TRBJ1-4; no firm D call. In germline, CDR1 is GTSNPN, CDR2 SVGIG (reference sequence). V gave up 0 bases and J gave up 5 bases, with 7 bases separating them. This CDR3 has 13 residues. In nucleotides, the CDR3 is TGTGCCTGGAGTGTACATCCAAATGAAAAACTGTTTTTT. Encoded protein: CAWSVHPNEKLFF.

The genes are TRBV7-9 and TRBJ2-1; 10 nucleotides align to TRBD2. CDR1 and CDR2 from the germline V gene are SEHNR and FQNEAQ (reference sequence). The CDR3 totals 17 residues. The ends lost 1 base at V and 4 bases at J; junction bases unmatched: 7. The CDR3 loop is CASSLEGVAGGYNEQFF. CDR3 bases: TGTGCCAGCAGCTTAGAGGGGGTAGCGGGGGGTTACAATGAGCAGTTCTTC.

This chain uses TRBV6-1 with TRBJ2-1, with 8 bases that match TRBD2. Germline CDR1 reads MNHNS; CDR2 reads SASEGT. This CDR3 is built from 16 residues. The V segment lost 4 bases and the J segment 0 bases; nucleotides outside the gene matches: 5. Here the CDR3 DNA reads TGTGCCAGCAGTGGGAGACTAGCGCGCTCCTACAATGAGCAGTTCTTC. Translating it yields CASSGRLARSYNEQFF.

The V gene is TRBV30, the J gene TRBJ1-2; D remains unclear. The CDR3 length is 13 residues. Deletions cut 2 bases from V and 4 bases from J, with 11 bases between. Germline loops: CDR1 GTSNPN, CDR2 SVGIG (reference sequence). CDR3 protein: CAWSRGSSYGYTF. The CDR3 bases are TGTGCCTGGAGTCGAGGGTCTTCCTATGGCTACACCTTC.

The chain combines TRBV9 with TRBJ1-4; 9 bases line up with TRBD1. CDR3 size: 15 residues. J was trimmed by 2 bases and V by 4 bases; bases with no gene match: 3. In germline, CDR1 is SGDLS, CDR2 YYNGEE. This chain's CDR3 is CASSPQGATNEKLFF. The CDR3 DNA reads TGTGCCAGCAGCCCACAGGGGGCGACTAATGAAAAACTGTTTTTT.

V is TRBV4-2 and J is TRBJ1-1, with a weak D call TRBD1 (5 bases). Germline V gene lookup returns CDR1 LGHNA and CDR2 YNFKEQ. The CDR3 sequence is 15 residues long. Trimming left V 2 bases short and J 4 bases short, with 14 bases between. The CDR3 DNA reads TGTGCCAGCAGCCAAAACCCGACAGTTACCACTGAAGCTTTCTTT. Amino acids: CASSQNPTVTTEAFF.